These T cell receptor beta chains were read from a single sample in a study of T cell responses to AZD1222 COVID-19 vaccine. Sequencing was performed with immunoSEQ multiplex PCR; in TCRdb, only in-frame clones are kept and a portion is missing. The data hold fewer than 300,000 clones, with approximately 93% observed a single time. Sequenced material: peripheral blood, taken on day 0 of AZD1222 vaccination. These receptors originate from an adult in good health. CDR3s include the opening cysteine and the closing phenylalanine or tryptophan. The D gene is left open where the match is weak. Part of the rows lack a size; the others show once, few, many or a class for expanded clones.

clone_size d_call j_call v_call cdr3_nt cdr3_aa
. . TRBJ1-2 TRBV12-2 TGTGCAAGTCGCTTAGTCCCGTCCGGATTC CASRLVPSGF
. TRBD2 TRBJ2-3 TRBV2 TGTGCCAGCCAGGGGTCGATAACCGGGACTAGCGGGATGGGGTATTTT CASQGSITGTSGMGYF
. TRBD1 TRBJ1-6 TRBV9 TGTGCCAGCAGCGTCCAGGGGACAGGGGTCTCACCCCTCCACTTT CASSVQGTGVSPLHF
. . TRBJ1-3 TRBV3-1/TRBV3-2 TGTGCCAGCAGCCCCTCCGGAAACACCATATATTTT CASSPSGNTIYF
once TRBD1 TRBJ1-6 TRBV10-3 TGTGCCATCAGTGAAACCGGGACAGGGGGAACACCCCTCCACTTT CAISETGTGGTPLHF
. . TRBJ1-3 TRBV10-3 TGTGCCATCAGCTCTTCGGACCGTGGATCGAACACCATATATTTT CAISSSDRGSNTIYF
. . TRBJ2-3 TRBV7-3 TGTGCCAGCTCGCGGGATAGCACAGATACGCAGTATTTT CASSRDSTDTQYF
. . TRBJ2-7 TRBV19 TGTGCCAGTAGTATAGAGGGAAACTTTCCCTCCTACGAGCAGTACTTC CASSIEGNFPSYEQYF
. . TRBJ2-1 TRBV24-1 TGTGCCACCAGTGGACTCAACGGGGATGAGCAGTTCTTC CATSGLNGDEQFF
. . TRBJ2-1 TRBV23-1 TGCGCCAGCAGTCGGGTGGAGGGGGGTAATTCCTACAATGAGCAGTTCTTC CASSRVEGGNSYNEQFF
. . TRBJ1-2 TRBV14 TGTGCCAGCAGCCAACGGGGCCAAACGGAGGGCTACACCTTC CASSQRGQTEGYTF
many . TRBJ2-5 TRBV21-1 TGTGCCAGCAGCAAAGTGGCTGTAACAAGGGAGACCCAGTACTTC CASSKVAVTRETQYF
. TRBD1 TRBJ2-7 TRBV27 TGTGCCAGCAACCGGGACAGGGGGTACGAGCAGTACTTC CASNRDRGYEQYF
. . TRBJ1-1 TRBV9 TGTGCCAGCAGCCGAAGTACAGGGATGAACACTGAAGCTTTCTTT CASSRSTGMNTEAFF
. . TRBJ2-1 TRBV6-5 TGTGCCAGCAGTTACCAGTCCAGTTCTTACAATGAGCAGTTCTTC CASSYQSSSYNEQFF
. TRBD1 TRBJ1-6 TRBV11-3 TGTGCCAGCAGCCAGGGACAGCCTAATTCACCCCTCCACTTT CASSQGQPNSPLHF
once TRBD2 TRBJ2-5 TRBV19 TGTGCCAGTAGTACCCCCCCTAGCGGGACCCAAGAGACCCAGTACTTC CASSTPPSGTQETQYF
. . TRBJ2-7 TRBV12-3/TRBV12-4 TGTGCCAGCAGTTGGGGGGGCAACTACGAGCAGTACTTC CASSWGGNYEQYF
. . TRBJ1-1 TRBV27 TGTGCCAGCAGTTTGTCCGGTCGGAACACTGAAGCTTTCTTT CASSLSGRNTEAFF
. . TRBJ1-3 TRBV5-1 TGCGCCAGCAGTCGAGACTCTGGAAACACCATATATTTT CASSRDSGNTIYF
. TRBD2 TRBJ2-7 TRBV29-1 TGCAGCGTCACCGGGACTAGCGGCTACGAGCAGTACTTC CSVTGTSGYEQYF
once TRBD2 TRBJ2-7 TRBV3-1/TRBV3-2 TGTGCCAGCAGCCCTCTACGACGGGGGGGCAACGAGCAGTACTTC CASSPLRRGGNEQYF
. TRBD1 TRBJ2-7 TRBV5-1 TGCGCCAGCAGCTTGGCACAGGGGGGTGGCGAGCAGTACTTC CASSLAQGGGEQYF
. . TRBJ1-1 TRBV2 TGTGCCAGCAGTGGGGGGTTAAACACTGAAGCTTTCTTT CASSGGLNTEAFF
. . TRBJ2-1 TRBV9 TGTGCCAGCAGCGCTACCGGGACTGTATACAATGAGCAGTTCTTC CASSATGTVYNEQFF
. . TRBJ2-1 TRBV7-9 TGTGCCAGCAGCCCAAGTTCAGCCTACAATGAGCAGTTCTTC CASSPSSAYNEQFF
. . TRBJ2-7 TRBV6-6 TGTGCCAGCAGTCACCTCCGGGACAGGGGGACTAGCGGTTCCTACGAGCAGTACTTC CASSHLRDRGTSGSYEQYF
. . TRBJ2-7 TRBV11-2 TGTGCCAGCAGCCCCGGGGACTTGCAGTACTTC CASSPGDLQYF
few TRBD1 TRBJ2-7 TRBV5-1 TGCGCCAGCAGCTCCGGGACAGGTCGAGCCGAGCAGTACTTC CASSSGTGRAEQYF
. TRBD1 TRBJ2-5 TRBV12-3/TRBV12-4 TGTGCCAGCAGGGGGACAGGGGGTGAGACCCAGTACTTC CASRGTGGETQYF
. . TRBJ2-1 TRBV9 TGTGCCAGCAGCCCACGGCTGAGCTCCTACAATGAGCAGTTCTTC CASSPRLSSYNEQFF
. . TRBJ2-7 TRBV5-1 TGCGCCAGCAGCTTGGGTGCTGCAGGGCGCTCCTACGAGCAGTACTTC CASSLGAAGRSYEQYF
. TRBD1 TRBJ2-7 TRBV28 TGTGCCAGCAGGGGACAGGGGCTACCCTACGAGCAGTACTTC CASRGQGLPYEQYF
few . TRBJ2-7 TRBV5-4 TGTGCCAGCAGCGTGAAAGGGGCCTACGAGCAGTACTTC CASSVKGAYEQYF
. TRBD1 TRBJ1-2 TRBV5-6 TGTGCCAGCAGCAGGAGACAGGGAGGGAGAGGCTATGGCTACACCTTC CASSRRQGGRGYGYTF
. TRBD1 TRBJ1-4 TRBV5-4 TGTGCCAGCAGCCCGGGACAGGGCGGGAATGAAAAACTGTTTTTT CASSPGQGGNEKLFF
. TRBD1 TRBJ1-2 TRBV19 TGTGCCAGTAGTGCCGGGACAGGGGTTGGCTACACCTTC CASSAGTGVGYTF
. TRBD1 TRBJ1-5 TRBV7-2 TGTGCCAGCAGCTTAGTACAAGGACAGGGAGTCGGCGGTCAGCCCCAGCATTTT CASSLVQGQGVGGQPQHF